A single sample gave rise to the 5 T cell receptor beta chains below, sequenced in a study of blood T cells in healthy people across ages. Using a J-beta primer mix together with a sample-barcoded 5' primer, a second PCR was run for roughly 6 to 12 cycles. Each CDR3 protein is one row after TCRdb ran MiXCR on the 5' RACE reads. The sample has fewer than 750,000 distinct CDR3 sequences, 40% to 50% seen once; the top ten hold around 24%. Sequencing was done on a sample of blood. The receptor source for this set is an elderly man in good health.

This chain links TRBV4-3 with TRBJ2-1; D perhaps matches TRBD2 (6 bases). The germline V gene encodes CDR1 LGHNA and CDR2 YSLEER. V lost 0 bases, J lost 10 bases, and 16 bases lay in between. The CDR3 contains 15 residues. In DNA form, the CDR3 reads TGCGCCAGCAGCCAAGATCCCGGGGGAATAAAGGAGCAGTTCTTC. Amino acids: CASSQDPGGIKEQFF.

The rearrangement uses TRBV7-2 and TRBJ2-1; tentative D call: TRBD1 (7 bases). The germline CDR1 and CDR2 sequences are SGHTA and FQGNSA. This CDR3 has 16 residues. V lost 2 bases to trimming and J lost 5 bases, with 16 bases between them. Here the CDR3 DNA reads TGTGCCAGCAGCTTAACCAGCGGGCAGGGGGACAATGAGCAGTTCTTC. Its protein product is CASSLTSGQGDNEQFF.

This sequence joins TRBV5-1 and TRBJ2-1; the match to TRBD2 covers 11 bases. Germline V gene data show CDR1 as SGHRS and CDR2 as YFSETQ. V shed 6 bases, J shed 8 bases, and the junction held 13 bases outside the gene matches. The CDR3 extends over 16 amino acids. The CDR3 loop is CASTDPTSGSVYEQFF. CDR3 bases: TGCGCCAGCACGGACCCCACTAGCGGGAGCGTCTATGAGCAGTTCTTC.

V gene TRBV6-5 combines with J gene TRBJ2-2; 10 nucleotides align to TRBD2. The CDR3 extends over 18 amino acids. Germline CDR1 MNHEY, CDR2 SVGAGI. V shed 0 bases and J 7 bases; nucleotides not matched to a gene: 11. CDR3 nucleotide sequence: TGTGCCAGCAGTTACTCGATCCCGGGACTAGCGAGTGTCGGGGAGCTGTTTTTT. Protein product: CASSYSIPGLASVGELFF.

This sequence joins TRBV20-1 and TRBJ2-7; 10 bases match TRBD2. The CDR3 sequence is 13 residues long. Unmatched junction bases numbered 4, after V lost 4 bases and J lost 4 bases. The germline CDR1 and CDR2 sequences are DFQATT and SNEGSKA (reference sequence). CDR3 sequence: CSAMRTSGYEQYF. CDR3 DNA: TGCAGTGCTATGAGGACTAGCGGTTACGAGCAGTACTTC.